This T cell receptor (beta chain) was recovered during a study of beta chain features in type 1 diabetes. Study outcomes and limitations: There was a moderate but significant shortening of TCRB CDR3s in all four CD4+ subsets of Type 1 diabetes patients. A potential influence of HLA type upon TCRB rearrangement remained unresolved herein. PCR might show a preference for shorter templates, equally across patients and controls. More deletions and fewer insertions at VDJ junctions were seen in type 1 diabetes patients.

The CDR3 consists of 12 residues. Germline lookup yields CDR1 MGHRA and CDR2 YSYEKL. The V end was cut by 6 bases, the J end by 7 bases, with 11 bases between. This clone was detected only a few times. Antigen unknown. Isolated RNA was reverse transcribed in full, so expressed TCRB transcripts were sequenced. This table comes from immunoSEQ multiplex PCR, and its TCRdb copy is limited to in-frame clones, with some not included. The data hold around 650,000 clones, with under 15% observed a single time. The sequence was obtained from a man aged 25-45 years with type 1 diabetes. The sequencing input was naive CD4+ T cells from blood. This chain uses TRBV4-1 with TRBJ2-3; tentatively, D is TRBD2 (5 bases). CDR3 nucleotides: TGCGCCAGCAGGGACTTAAGGTATACGCAGTATTTT. Residues: CASRDLRYTQYF.